These 13 T cell receptor beta chains were sequenced from one sample in a study of post-analysis software for immune sequencing data. Study results and caveats: TRBV5-6, TRBV5-1 and TRBV20-1 were among 4 or 5 TRBV segments more frequent in patients than controls.

Their antigens are not known. Sequencing libraries made from TCR beta cDNA carried unique molecular identifiers. From the PCR reads, TCRdb called clonotypes with MiXCR, one entry per CDR3 protein. The sample consists of about 500,000 distinct CDR3 sequences, roughly 45% of them appearing once. Sequenced input: blood. The receptor set was obtained from a girl under 18 with multiple sclerosis.

This chain links TRBV20-1 with TRBJ1-2, with TRBD1 matching over 9 bases. The CDR3 contains 13 residues. CDR1 is DFQATT and CDR2 is SNEGSKA in the germline V gene (reference sequence). The V gene end was trimmed by 3 bases and the J gene end by 9 bases; junction bases not matched to a gene: 8. CDR3 loop: CSASTGGDWSYTF. The CDR3 region has the DNA TGCAGTGCTAGTACAGGGGGCGATTGGAGCTACACCTTC.

Concerning this clonotype itself: Because the CDR3 is missing its conserved closing phenylalanine or tryptophan, this is likely a read error. The genes are TRBV20-1 and TRBJ2-7, with D perhaps TRBD2 (6 bases). This CDR3 comprises 14 residues. Germline V gene data show CDR1 as DFQATT and CDR2 as SNEGSKA (reference sequence). Here the CDR3 reads CSPVDLANSYEQYC. The CDR3 DNA reads as TGCAGCCCTGTGGACCTAGCGAACTCCTACGAGCAGTACTGC.

This clonotype showed up just a few times. The chain joins TRBV20-1 to TRBJ2-5; 15 bases map to TRBD2. The J segment lost 4 bases and the V segment lost 5 bases, leaving 5 bases of the junction unmatched. Germline lookup yields CDR1 DFQATT and CDR2 SNEGSKA (reference sequence). CDR3 length: 15 amino acids. DNA of the CDR3: TGCAGTGCTGGACTAGCGGGAGGGTATTTAGAGACCCAGTACTTC. It yields the protein CSAGLAGGYLETQYF.

This clonotype was observed a handful of times. The rearrangement joins TRBV29-1 to TRBJ2-7; a weak D match, TRBD1 (5 bases). CDR1 SQVTM and CDR2 ANQGSEA come from the germline V gene. Deletions cut 6 bases from V and 7 bases from J, with 19 bases between. CDR3 length equals 13 residues. CDR3 protein: CSVRGEGSWEQYF. Written as DNA, the CDR3 is TGCAGCGTAAGGGGTGAAGGATCGTGGGAGCAGTACTTC.

The chain is built from TRBV4-1 and TRBJ2-5; TRBD1 might be the D (5 bases). The DNA end is a closer match to TRBJ2-7, so the J assignment may be wrong. The V gene's germline CDR1 is MGHRA and CDR2 YSYEKL. This CDR3 is built from 18 residues. CDR3 sequence: CASSQDLSRQHLYYEQYF. Here the CDR3 DNA reads TGCGCCAGCAGCCAAGATCTTAGCAGACAGCACCTTTACTACGAGCAGTACTTC.

The V call is TRBV27, the J call TRBJ2-7; D uncertain. Germline CDR1 is MNHEY and CDR2 is SMNVEV (reference sequence). This CDR3 is 12 amino acids long. Between the trimmed V and J ends, which lost 7 bases and 2 bases, there was a span of 9 bases. The CDR3 sequence is CASTGPTYEQYF. The DNA for the CDR3 is TGTGCCAGCACGGGTCCCACCTACGAGCAGTACTTC.

CDR3 sequence: CASSFRQGIPGANVLTF. The CDR3 DNA reads as TGTGCCAGCAGTTTCCGACAGGGAATCCCTGGGGCCAACGTCCTGACTTTC. The chain employs TRBV7-3 and TRBJ2-6, with 7 bases matching TRBD1. CDR3 length equals 17 residues. Germline lookup yields CDR1 SGHTA and CDR2 FQGTGA. With V trimmed by 6 bases and J by 2 bases, 10 bases remained unmatched.

The CDR3 DNA reads TGTGCCAGCAGCTTAGTTTACGCGGGGAGAGAGACCCAGTACTTC. It is translated as CASSLVYAGRETQYF. This sequence joins TRBV11-2 and TRBJ2-5; D may be TRBD2 (6 bases). The CDR3 covers 15 residues. Germline CDR1 is SGHAT and CDR2 is FQNNGV. Between the trimmed V and J ends, which lost 1 base and 4 bases, there was a span of 13 bases.

The CDR3 region has the DNA TGTGCCAGCAGGTCCGGGACTAGAGGCTACGAGCAGTACTTC. Its protein product is CASRSGTRGYEQYF. The V gene is TRBV28, the J gene TRBJ2-7; 8 positions match TRBD2. The CDR3 covers 14 residues. The V gene end was trimmed by 6 bases and the J gene end by 3 bases; junction bases not matched to a gene: 7. Per the germline V gene, CDR1 is MDHEN and CDR2 is SYDVKM.

Remarks on this clonotype: A much larger clone lies a single base off, so this may be a read error. This sequence joins TRBV6-2 or TRBV6-3 and TRBJ2-1; a weak D match, TRBD2 (5 bases). Germline V gene sequence: CDR1 MNHEY, CDR2 SVGEGT. Trimming took 6 bases from V and 2 from J, leaving 8 bases between them. CDR3 length equals 13 residues. The CDR3 region is CASRYGAYNEQFF. In DNA form, the CDR3 reads TGTGCCAGCAGGTACGGGGCCTACAATGAGCAGTTCTTC.

This clonotype has a count of ten or more. J is TRBJ2-1 and V is TRBV7-2, with D possibly TRBD2 on 6 matching bases. The CDR3 covers 16 residues. With 1 base removed from V and 0 bases from J, the gap between germline ends came to 10 bases. Germline V gene data show CDR1 as SGHTA and CDR2 as FQGNSA. The CDR3 loop reads CASSLVGGSSYNEQFF. The CDR3 DNA follows: TGTGCCAGCAGCTTAGTCGGGGGTAGCTCCTACAATGAGCAGTTCTTC.

This sequence joins TRBV6-5 and TRBJ1-5; D remains unclear. Trimming removed 6 bases at V and 5 bases at J, with 11 bases between. Per germline, CDR1 MNHEY and CDR2 SVGAGI. CDR3 length: 13 residues. The CDR3 nucleotides are TGTGCCAGCAGACGGTCTCCCGATCAGCCCCAGCATTTT. Encoded protein: CASRRSPDQPQHF.

The V call is TRBV20-1, the J call TRBJ2-3; maybe TRBD1 (5 bases). From germline, CDR1 is DFQATT and CDR2 SNEGSKA (reference sequence). The V end lost 5 bases, the J end lost 0 bases, and 12 bases lay between the germline ends. There are 14 residues in the CDR3. CDR3 amino acids: CSACRQSSTDTQYF. The CDR3 coding sequence is TGCAGTGCTTGCCGACAGTCTAGCACAGATACGCAGTATTTT.